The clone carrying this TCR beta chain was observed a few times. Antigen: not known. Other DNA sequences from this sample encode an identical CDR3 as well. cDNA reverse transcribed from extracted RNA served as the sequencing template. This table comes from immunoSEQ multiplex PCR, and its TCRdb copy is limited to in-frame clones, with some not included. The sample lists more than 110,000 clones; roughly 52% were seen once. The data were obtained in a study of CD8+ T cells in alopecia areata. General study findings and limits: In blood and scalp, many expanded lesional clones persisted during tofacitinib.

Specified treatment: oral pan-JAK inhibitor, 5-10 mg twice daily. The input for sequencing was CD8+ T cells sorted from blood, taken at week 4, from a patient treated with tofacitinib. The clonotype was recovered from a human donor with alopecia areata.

CDR3 sequence (DNA): TGTGCCAGCAGCTTAGGGAACACTGAAGCTTTCTTT. This sequence encodes CASSLGNTEAFF. This chain uses TRBV13 with TRBJ1-1; D gene ambiguous. V was cut by 0 bases and J by 1 base, with 0 bases left in between. Germline V gene lookup returns CDR1 PRHDT and CDR2 FYEKMQ (reference sequence). The CDR3 is 12 residues long.